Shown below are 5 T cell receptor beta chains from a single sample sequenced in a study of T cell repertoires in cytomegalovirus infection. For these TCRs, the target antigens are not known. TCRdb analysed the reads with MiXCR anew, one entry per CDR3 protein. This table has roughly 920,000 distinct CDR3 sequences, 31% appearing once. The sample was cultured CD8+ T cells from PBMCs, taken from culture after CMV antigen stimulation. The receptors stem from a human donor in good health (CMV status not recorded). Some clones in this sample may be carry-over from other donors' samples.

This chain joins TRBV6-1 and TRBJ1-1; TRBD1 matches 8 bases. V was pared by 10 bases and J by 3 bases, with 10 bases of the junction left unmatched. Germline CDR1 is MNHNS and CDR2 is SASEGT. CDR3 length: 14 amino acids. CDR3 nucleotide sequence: TGTGCCACTTCTGTCCACAGGGGGGACACTGAAGCTTTCTTT. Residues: CATSVHRGDTEAFF.

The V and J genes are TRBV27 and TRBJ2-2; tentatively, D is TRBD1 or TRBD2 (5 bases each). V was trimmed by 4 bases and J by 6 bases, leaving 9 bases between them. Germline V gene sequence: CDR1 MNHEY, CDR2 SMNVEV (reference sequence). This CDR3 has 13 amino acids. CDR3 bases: TGTGCCAGCAGTTCGGGACGTCCCGGGGAGCTGTTTTTT. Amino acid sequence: CASSSGRPGELFF.

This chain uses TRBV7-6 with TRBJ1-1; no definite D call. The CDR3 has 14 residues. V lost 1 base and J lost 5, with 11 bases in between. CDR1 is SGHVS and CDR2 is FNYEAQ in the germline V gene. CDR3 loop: CASSLGREVTEAFF. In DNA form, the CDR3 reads TGTGCCAGCAGCTTAGGAAGGGAGGTAACTGAAGCTTTCTTT. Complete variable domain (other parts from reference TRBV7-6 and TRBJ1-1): GAGVSQSPRYKVTKRGQDVALRCDPISGHVSLYWYRQALGQGPEFLTYFNYEAQQDKSGLPNDRFSAERPEGSISTLTIQRTEQRDSAMYRCASSLGREVTEAFFGQGTRLTVV.

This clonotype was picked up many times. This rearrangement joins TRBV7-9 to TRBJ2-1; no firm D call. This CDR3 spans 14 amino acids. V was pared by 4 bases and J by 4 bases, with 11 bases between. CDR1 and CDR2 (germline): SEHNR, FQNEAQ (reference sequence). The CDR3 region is CASSSPIAYNEQFF. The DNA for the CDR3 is TGTGCCAGCAGCTCCCCTATCGCTTACAATGAGCAGTTCTTC.

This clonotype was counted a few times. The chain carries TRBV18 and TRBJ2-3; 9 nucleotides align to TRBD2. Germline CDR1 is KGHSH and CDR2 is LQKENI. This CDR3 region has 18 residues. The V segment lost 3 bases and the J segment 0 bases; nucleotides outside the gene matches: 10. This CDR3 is CASSPGLSGGTSTDTQYF. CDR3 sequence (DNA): TGTGCCAGCTCACCTGGATTAAGCGGGGGGACTAGCACAGATACGCAGTATTTT. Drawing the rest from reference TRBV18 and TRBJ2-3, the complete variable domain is NAGVMQNPRHLVRRRGQEARLRCSPMKGHSHVYWYRQLPEEGLKFMVYLQKENIIDESGMPKERFSAEFPKEGPSILRIQQVVRGDSAAYFCASSPGLSGGTSTDTQYFGPGTRLTVL.